The 30 T cell receptor beta chains below all came from one sample that was sequenced in a study of T-cell reconstitution after alpha-beta-depleted transplantation in children. This sample's TCRbeta library carried unique molecular identifier barcodes. TCRdb re-called the PCR reads with MiXCR, one entry per CDR3 protein. The sample holds hundreds of thousands of distinct CDR3 sequences; more than 10% are singletons and the top ten take roughly 4.5%. The sequencing here drew on PBMCs, taken from the stem cell graft. Source of these receptors: a human donor who donated a stem cell graft to a child with Fanconi anemia.

V usage is TRBV20-1 and J usage is TRBJ1-1; no definite D call. The ends were cut back, 6 bases at V and 2 bases at J, with 10 bases in the middle. The V gene's germline CDR1 is DFQATT and CDR2 SNEGSKA (reference sequence). The CDR3 has 12 residues. The CDR3 spells CSAARGNTEAFF. Here the CDR3 DNA reads TGCAGTGCCGCAAGAGGCAACACTGAAGCTTTCTTT.

The V gene is TRBV12-3 or TRBV12-4, the J gene TRBJ1-1; D call uncertain. The CDR3 is 15 amino acids. The V and J ends lost 5 bases and 5 bases respectively, with 18 bases between them. The CDR3 nucleotides are TGTGCCAGCAGTCGCTTAGCCCCACTAACGACTGAAGCTTTCTTT. Translation: CASSRLAPLTTEAFF.

The V call is TRBV20-1, the J call TRBJ2-1, with D uncertain. Between the trimmed V and J ends, which lost 0 bases and 10 bases, there was a span of 10 bases. This CDR3 has 12 amino acids. From germline, CDR1 is DFQATT and CDR2 SNEGSKA (reference sequence). The CDR3 DNA follows: TGCAGTGCTAGAGATGGACCTAACGAGCAGTTCTTC. It translates to CSARDGPNEQFF.

This clonotype was detected only a few times. The chain employs TRBV2 and TRBJ2-1; TRBD2 matches at 9 bases. This CDR3 is 15 amino acids long. The V segment lost 10 bases and the J segment 2 bases; nucleotides outside the gene matches: 9. Germline V gene data show CDR1 as SNHLY and CDR2 as FYNNEI. This CDR3 reads CATSFAGGTYNEQFF. CDR3 in DNA: TGTGCCACCTCTTTTGCGGGGGGGACCTACAATGAGCAGTTCTTC.

The chain recombines TRBV12-3 or TRBV12-4 with TRBJ2-2; D uncertain. This CDR3 has 11 amino acids. V lost 6 bases to trimming and J lost 9 bases, with 8 bases between them. The CDR3 region is CASSPTRELFF. CDR3 nucleotide sequence: TGTGCCAGCAGCCCTACCCGGGAGCTGTTTTTT.

The V gene is TRBV6-5, the J gene TRBJ1-6, with no clear D. This CDR3 contains 14 residues. With 4 bases removed from V and 7 bases from J, the gap between germline ends came to 11 bases. Germline assignment: CDR1 MNHEY and CDR2 SVGAGI. In DNA form, the CDR3 reads TGTGCCAGCAGTTCCCGACGGGAGAATTCACCCCTCCACTTT. Residues: CASSSRRENSPLHF.

This sequence joins TRBV28 and TRBJ1-1, with D hard to call. Germline lookup yields CDR1 MDHEN and CDR2 SYDVKM. The ends were cut back, 4 bases at V and 0 bases at J, with 12 bases in the middle. The CDR3 spans 15 residues. In DNA, the CDR3 is TGTGCCAGCAGTTCGAGGGTGACCATGAACACTGAAGCTTTCTTT. This sequence encodes CASSSRVTMNTEAFF.

This rearrangement joins TRBV5-1 to TRBJ2-3; D is uncertain. The CDR3 is 14 residues long. V dropped 7 bases and J dropped 4 bases, with 16 bases sitting between them. Germline CDR1 is SGHRS and CDR2 is YFSETQ. The CDR3 region is CASGSGDKPDTQYF. Here the CDR3 DNA reads TGCGCCAGCGGTTCCGGAGACAAACCAGATACGCAGTATTTT.

This clonotype has more than one count but fewer than ten. The chain uses TRBV7-9 and TRBJ1-1; no reliable D call. Trimming shortened V by 1 base and J by 10 bases, and 10 bases separated the two germline ends. Per the germline V gene, CDR1 is SEHNR and CDR2 is FQNEAQ (reference sequence). The CDR3 contains 12 residues. CDR3 protein: CASSLEDPTAFF. DNA of the CDR3: TGTGCCAGCAGCTTAGAGGACCCTACAGCTTTCTTT.

V is TRBV20-1 and J is TRBJ1-5; D might be TRBD1 (5 bases). The CDR3 loop spans 14 amino acids. From germline, CDR1 is DFQATT and CDR2 SNEGSKA (reference sequence). V was cut by 3 bases and J by 1 base, with 10 bases left in between. The CDR3 region is CSASLTASNQPQHF. The CDR3 DNA is TGCAGTGCTAGCCTGACAGCGAGCAATCAGCCCCAGCATTTT.

The rearrangement links TRBV27 to TRBJ2-1; D is possibly TRBD2 (6 bases). V was trimmed by 1 base and J by 7 bases, leaving 14 bases between them. Per germline, CDR1 MNHEY and CDR2 SMNVEV (reference sequence). The CDR3 has 15 residues. The CDR3 DNA follows: TGTGCCAGCAGTTTATACCGGGGAGGAAAAAATGAGCAGTTCTTC. This gives the protein CASSLYRGGKNEQFF.

In its sample, this clonotype was seen many times. The V call is TRBV4-3, the J call TRBJ2-2, with D uncertain. The germline gives CDR1 LGHNA, CDR2 YSLEER. The ends were cut back, 4 bases at V and 5 bases at J, with 11 bases in the middle. The CDR3 contains 14 residues. The CDR3 region is CASSRGIQTGELFF. The CDR3 nucleotides are TGCGCCAGCAGCCGGGGTATACAAACCGGGGAGCTGTTTTTT.

The V and J genes are TRBV4-1 and TRBJ1-5; D ambiguous. CDR1 and CDR2 from the germline V gene are MGHRA and YSYEKL. The V gene lost 0 bases and the J gene lost 3 bases, with 9 bases spanning the gap. This CDR3 contains 15 residues. The DNA for the CDR3 is TGCGCCAGCAGCCAAGAGCTGAGTATCAATCAGCCCCAGCATTTT. It translates to CASSQELSINQPQHF.

The rearrangement uses TRBV7-2 and TRBJ1-1, with D possibly being TRBD1 (5 bases). V was shortened by 3 bases and J by 4 bases, with 12 bases between the two germline ends. This CDR3 contains 14 residues. Germline CDR1 is SGHTA and CDR2 is FQGNSA. The CDR3 DNA reads TGTGCCAGCAGCTTTGTGGCAGGGACCACTGAAGCTTTCTTT. Translating it yields CASSFVAGTTEAFF.

This clonotype was recorded at least ten times. This chain connects TRBV5-1 to TRBJ2-2; D is unresolved. Germline loops: CDR1 SGHRS, CDR2 YFSETQ. This CDR3 is built from 16 residues. Deletions cut 0 bases from V and 1 base from J, with 10 bases between. CDR3 nucleotide sequence: TGCGCCAGCAGCTTGGCCGAATTGGGGAACACCGGGGAGCTGTTTTTT. Its translation is CASSLAELGNTGELFF.

The rearrangement links TRBV18 to TRBJ2-3, with a tentative D call TRBD1 (5 bases). The CDR3 extends over 13 amino acids. Germline values: CDR1 KGHSH, CDR2 LQKENI. Trimming left V 2 bases short and J 5 bases short, with 8 bases between. The CDR3 sequence is CASSPTGEDTQYF. The CDR3 DNA sequence: TGTGCCAGCTCACCAACAGGAGAAGATACGCAGTATTTT.

This chain connects TRBV7-2 to TRBJ1-1, with 12 bases matching TRBD1. The V gene end was trimmed by 4 bases and the J gene end by 4 bases; junction bases not matched to a gene: 10. Per the germline V gene, CDR1 is SGHTA and CDR2 is FQGNSA. The CDR3 length is 17 residues. The CDR3 region is CASSSYPGQGATTEAFF. CDR3 sequence (DNA): TGTGCCAGCAGCTCTTACCCGGGACAGGGGGCGACCACTGAAGCTTTCTTT.

This clonotype showed up just a few times. V and J are TRBV6-1 and TRBJ2-1, with TRBD2 matching 10 bases. CDR1 and CDR2 (germline): MNHNS, SASEGT. V shed 10 bases and J 0 bases; nucleotides not matched to a gene: 15. CDR3 length: 18 amino acids. The CDR3 DNA is TGTGCCATCAGGGAAGCGGGGGGGAGCTCCAGCTCCTACAATGAGCAGTTCTTC. Residues: CAIREAGGSSSSYNEQFF.

The CDR3 sequence: CSAAKDNSGANVLTF. The CDR3 DNA sequence: TGCAGTGCCGCAAAAGACAACTCTGGGGCCAACGTCCTGACTTTC. The chain uses TRBV20-1 and TRBJ2-6; D not certain. Germline CDR1 and CDR2: DFQATT and SNEGSKA (reference sequence). Trimming stripped 6 bases from V and 0 bases from J, with 12 bases between. CDR3 length: 15 amino acids.

This clonotype has more than one count but fewer than ten. The chain combines TRBV2 with TRBJ2-7; D remains unclear. This CDR3 comprises 12 residues. Trimming took off 4 bases at V and 1 base at J, with 5 bases between the two ends. Germline values: CDR1 SNHLY, CDR2 FYNNEI. DNA of the CDR3: TGTGCCAGCAGTGGGGATTCCTACGAGCAGTACGTC. Translation: CASSGDSYEQYV.

The chain links TRBV2 to TRBJ2-7, with 9 bases that match TRBD1. The V gene's germline CDR1 is SNHLY and CDR2 FYNNEI. V was pared by 7 bases and J by 2 bases, with 6 bases of the junction left unmatched. This CDR3 has 14 amino acids. The CDR3 region is CASTKTGGAYEQYF. The CDR3 DNA sequence: TGTGCCAGCACTAAGACAGGGGGGGCCTACGAGCAGTACTTC.

This clonotype was observed at least ten times. CDR3 region: CASSLRTGGGYTF. CDR3 bases: TGTGCCAGCAGCCTGAGGACAGGGGGCGGCTACACCTTC. The genes are TRBV7-2 and TRBJ1-2, with 11 bases aligning to TRBD1. Germline V gives CDR1 SGHTA, CDR2 FQGNSA. This CDR3 is built from 13 residues. With 5 bases clipped from V and 8 bases from J, the junction kept 4 bases outside the gene matches.

This clonotype was seen ten or more times. The chain recombines TRBV28 with TRBJ1-2; 7 nucleotides line up with TRBD1. The CDR3 length is 16 residues. V lost 6 bases to trimming and J lost 5 bases; unmatched junction nucleotides: 15. Germline CDR1 is MDHEN and CDR2 is SYDVKM. The CDR3 here is CASRPSFEGAGYGYTF. For the CDR3, the DNA is TGTGCCAGCAGGCCGAGTTTTGAGGGGGCTGGGTATGGCTACACCTTC.

This chain joins TRBV6-1 and TRBJ1-1; 7 nucleotides line up with TRBD1. The J segment lost 3 bases and the V segment lost 5 bases, leaving 6 bases of the junction unmatched. Germline assignment: CDR1 MNHNS and CDR2 SASEGT. This CDR3 has 14 residues. CDR3: CASSPRTGDTEAFF. The DNA for the CDR3 is TGTGCCAGCAGTCCCCGGACAGGTGACACTGAAGCTTTCTTT.

The rearrangement joins TRBV5-1 to TRBJ2-1; 9 bases fit TRBD1. The trim removed 2 bases at V and 7 bases at J, leaving 7 bases unmatched. The CDR3 is made up of 15 amino acids. Germline loops: CDR1 SGHRS, CDR2 YFSETQ. The CDR3 region has the DNA TGCGCCAGCAGCTTCTACAGGGGGCGCGTGAATGAGCAGTTCTTC. This sequence encodes CASSFYRGRVNEQFF. The full variable domain, with the rest looked up from reference TRBV5-1 and TRBJ2-1, is KAGVTQTPRYLIKTRGQQVTLSCSPISGHRSVSWYQQTPGQGLQFLFEYFSETQRNKGNFPGRFSGRQFSNSRSEMNVSTLELGDSALYLCASSFYRGRVNEQFFGPGTRLTVL.

This clonotype was seen at least ten times. The chain carries TRBV5-1 and TRBJ1-2; 7 bases are shared with TRBD1. The CDR3 contains 13 residues. The germline V gene encodes CDR1 SGHRS and CDR2 YFSETQ. V shed 4 bases and J 6 bases; nucleotides not matched to a gene: 6. CDR3 nucleotides: TGCGCCAGCAGCCGGGGACAGAATGATGGCTACACCTTC. This encodes CASSRGQNDGYTF.

Concerning this clonotype: A junction end diverges from the germline sequence, so it may reflect a read error. The V and J genes are TRBV12-5 and TRBJ2-3; maybe TRBD1 (6 bases). Germline V gives CDR1 LGHNT, CDR2 FRNRAP. This CDR3 is built from 12 residues. The CDR3 DNA reads TGTGCTAGTGAAAGGGACACAGATACGGAGTATTTT. Translated, it gives CASERDTDTEYF.

Only a few counts were recorded for this clonotype. V and J are TRBV19 and TRBJ2-1; the match to TRBD2 covers 7 bases. With V trimmed by 6 bases and J by 7 bases, 3 bases remained unmatched. This CDR3 contains 12 residues. Per the germline V gene, CDR1 is LNHDA and CDR2 is SQIVND (reference sequence). This chain's CDR3 is CASRSGVNEQFF. The CDR3 DNA reads as TGTGCCAGTAGAAGCGGGGTAAATGAGCAGTTCTTC.

This clonotype was counted many times. V usage is TRBV29-1 and J usage is TRBJ2-3, with TRBD2 matching 16 bases. The CDR3 covers 13 residues. The germline V gene has CDR1 SQVTM and CDR2 ANQGSEA. Unmatched junction bases numbered 0, after V lost 6 bases and J lost 6 bases. In DNA form, the CDR3 reads TGCAGCGTGGGACTAGCGGGGGGGGATACGCAGTATTTT. This encodes CSVGLAGGDTQYF.

There are a few counts of this clonotype. This chain uses TRBV12-3 or TRBV12-4 with TRBJ2-1, with 8 nucleotides matching TRBD2. CDR3 size: 13 residues. Unmatched junction bases numbered 7, after V lost 7 bases and J lost 8 bases. Here the CDR3 DNA reads TGTGCCAGCAACCGGGGGGGGCGGGATGAGCAGTTCTTC. It encodes CASNRGGRDEQFF.